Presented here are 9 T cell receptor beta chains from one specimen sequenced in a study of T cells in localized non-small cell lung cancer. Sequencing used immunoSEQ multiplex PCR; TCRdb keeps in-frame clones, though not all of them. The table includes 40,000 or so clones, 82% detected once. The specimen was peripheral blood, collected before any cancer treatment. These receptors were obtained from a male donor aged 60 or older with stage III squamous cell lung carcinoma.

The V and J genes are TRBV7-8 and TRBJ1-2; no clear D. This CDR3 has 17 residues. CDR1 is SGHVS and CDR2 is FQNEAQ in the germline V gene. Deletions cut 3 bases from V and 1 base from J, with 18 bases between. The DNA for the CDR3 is TGTGCCAGCAGCTTGAATGGGGTGGGTCGGATTAACTATGGCTACACCTTC. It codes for CASSLNGVGRINYGYTF.

CDR3 sequence: CASSRAGETQETQYF. The CDR3 DNA sequence: TGTGCCAGCAGCAGGGCGGGGGAGACCCAAGAGACCCAGTACTTC. The chain links TRBV7-6 to TRBJ2-5; 7 bases are a match to TRBD2. V was clipped by 5 bases and J by 1 base; unmatched bases: 7. Germline V gives CDR1 SGHVS, CDR2 FNYEAQ. The CDR3 is made up of 15 amino acids.

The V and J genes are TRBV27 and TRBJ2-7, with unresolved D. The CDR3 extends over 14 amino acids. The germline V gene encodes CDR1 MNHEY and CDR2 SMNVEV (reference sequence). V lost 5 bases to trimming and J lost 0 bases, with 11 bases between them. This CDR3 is CASSAYTYSYEQYF. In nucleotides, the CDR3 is TGTGCCAGCAGTGCTTACACGTACTCCTACGAGCAGTACTTC.

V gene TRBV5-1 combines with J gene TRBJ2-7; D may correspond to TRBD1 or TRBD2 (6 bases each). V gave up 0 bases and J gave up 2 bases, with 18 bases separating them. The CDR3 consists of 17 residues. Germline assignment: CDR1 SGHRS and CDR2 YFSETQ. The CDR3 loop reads CASSLASSLRGPYEQYF. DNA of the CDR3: TGCGCCAGCAGCTTGGCTTCCTCACTCCGGGGGCCCTACGAGCAGTACTTC.

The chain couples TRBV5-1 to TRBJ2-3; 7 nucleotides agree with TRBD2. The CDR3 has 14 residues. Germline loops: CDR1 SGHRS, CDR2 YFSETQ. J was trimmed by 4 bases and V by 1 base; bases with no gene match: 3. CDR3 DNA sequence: TGCGCCAGCAGCTTGACTGGGAGGGCAGATACGCAGTATTTT. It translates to CASSLTGRADTQYF.

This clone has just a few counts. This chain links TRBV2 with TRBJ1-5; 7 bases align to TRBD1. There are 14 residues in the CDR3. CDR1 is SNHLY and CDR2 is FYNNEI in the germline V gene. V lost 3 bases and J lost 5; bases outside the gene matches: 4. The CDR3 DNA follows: TGTGCCAGCAGTGAGAGGCAGGGGGATCAGCCCCAGCATTTT. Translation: CASSERQGDQPQHF.

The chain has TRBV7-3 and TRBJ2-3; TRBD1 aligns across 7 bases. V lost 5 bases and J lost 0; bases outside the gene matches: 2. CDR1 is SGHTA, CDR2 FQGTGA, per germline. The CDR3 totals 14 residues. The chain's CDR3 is CASSPGQSTDTQYF. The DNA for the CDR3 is TGTGCCAGCAGCCCGGGACAGAGCACAGATACGCAGTATTTT.

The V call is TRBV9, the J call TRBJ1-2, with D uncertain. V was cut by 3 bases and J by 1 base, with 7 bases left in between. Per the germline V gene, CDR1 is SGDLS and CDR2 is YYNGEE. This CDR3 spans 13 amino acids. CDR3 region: CASSDGLNYGYTF. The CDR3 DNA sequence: TGTGCCAGCAGCGACGGACTTAACTATGGCTACACCTTC. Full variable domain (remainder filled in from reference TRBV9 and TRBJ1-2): DSGVTQTPKHLITATGQRVTLRCSPRSGDLSVYWYQQSLDQGLQFLIQYYNGEERAKGNILERFSAQQFPDLHSELNLSSLELGDSALYFCASSDGLNYGYTFGSGTRLTVV.

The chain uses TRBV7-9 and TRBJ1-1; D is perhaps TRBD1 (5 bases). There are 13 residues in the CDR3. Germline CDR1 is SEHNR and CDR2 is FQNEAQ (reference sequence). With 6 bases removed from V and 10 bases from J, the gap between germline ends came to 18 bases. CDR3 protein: CASSSQAQDLAFF. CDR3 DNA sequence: TGTGCCAGCAGTTCCCAGGCACAGGACTTAGCTTTCTTT.